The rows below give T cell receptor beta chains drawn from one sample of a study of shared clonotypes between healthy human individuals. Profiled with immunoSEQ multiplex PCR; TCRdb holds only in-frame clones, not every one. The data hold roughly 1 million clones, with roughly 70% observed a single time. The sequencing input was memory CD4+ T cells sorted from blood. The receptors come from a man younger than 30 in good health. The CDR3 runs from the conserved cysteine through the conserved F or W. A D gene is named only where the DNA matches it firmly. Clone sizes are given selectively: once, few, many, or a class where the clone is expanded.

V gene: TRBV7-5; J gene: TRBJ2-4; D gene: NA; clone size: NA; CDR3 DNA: TGTGCCAGAAGCTTGCCCCCTGGGGGGCGGGACGGGGTCAAAAACATTCAGTACTTC; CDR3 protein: CARSLPPGGRDGVKNIQYF
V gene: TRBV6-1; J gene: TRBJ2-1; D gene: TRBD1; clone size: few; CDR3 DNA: TGTGCCAGCAGATTTCGGGACAGCTCCTACAATGAGCAGTTCTTC; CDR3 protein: CASRFRDSSYNEQFF
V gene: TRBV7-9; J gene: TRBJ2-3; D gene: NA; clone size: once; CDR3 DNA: TGTGCCAGCAGCCCCAGGGGTGGACTAGAATGGGATACGCAGTATTTT; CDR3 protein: CASSPRGGLEWDTQYF
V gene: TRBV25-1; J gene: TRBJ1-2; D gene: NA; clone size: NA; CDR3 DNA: TGTGCCAGCAGTGAACAAGGGGCAAATTCTTATGGCTACACCTTC; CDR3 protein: CASSEQGANSYGYTF
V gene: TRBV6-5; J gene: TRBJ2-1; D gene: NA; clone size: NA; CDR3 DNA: TGTGCCAGCAGTTCCTCGTACGGGTCCTACAATGAGCAGTTCTTC; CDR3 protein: CASSSSYGSYNEQFF
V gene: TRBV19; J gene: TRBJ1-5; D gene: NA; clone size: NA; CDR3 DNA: TGTGCCAGTAGGACCCCCAGGGGAGTAGGACAGCCCCAGCATTTT; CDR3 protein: CASRTPRGVGQPQHF
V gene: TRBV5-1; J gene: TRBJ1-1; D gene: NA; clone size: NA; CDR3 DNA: TGCGCCAGCAGCTTTTTAGGGGGCACTGAAGCTTTCTTT; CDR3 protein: CASSFLGGTEAFF
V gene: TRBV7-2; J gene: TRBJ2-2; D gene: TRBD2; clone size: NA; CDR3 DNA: TGTGCCAGCAGCTCCCAGACTAGCGGGGGGTCCGGGGAGCTGTTTTTT; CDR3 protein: CASSSQTSGGSGELFF
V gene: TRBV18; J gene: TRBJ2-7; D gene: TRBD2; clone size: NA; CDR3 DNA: TGTGCCAGCTCACCCCGACAACTTCGGACTAGCCCGTACGAGCAGTACTTC; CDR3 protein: CASSPRQLRTSPYEQYF
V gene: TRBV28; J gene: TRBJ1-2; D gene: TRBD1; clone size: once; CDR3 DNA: TGTGCCAGCAGTTCAAGGGGGCGAGGGTTAGGTAACTATGGCTACACCTTC; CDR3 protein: CASSSRGRGLGNYGYTF
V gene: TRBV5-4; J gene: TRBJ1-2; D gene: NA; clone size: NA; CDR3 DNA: TGTGCCAGCAGTTCTGGGCGGCCAGGGAACTATGGCTACACCTTC; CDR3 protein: CASSSGRPGNYGYTF
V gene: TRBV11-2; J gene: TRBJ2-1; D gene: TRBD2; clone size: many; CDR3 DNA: TGTGCCAGCAGCTTTAGTTTTGGCGGGGGGAACAATGAGCAGTTCTTC; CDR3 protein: CASSFSFGGGNNEQFF
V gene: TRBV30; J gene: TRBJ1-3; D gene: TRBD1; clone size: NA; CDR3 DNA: TGTGCCTGGAGTAACAGGGGTCAGTTCTCTGGAAACACCATATATTTT; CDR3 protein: CAWSNRGQFSGNTIYF
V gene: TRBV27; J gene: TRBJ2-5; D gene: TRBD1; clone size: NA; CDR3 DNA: TGTGCCAGCAGTTCCTTACAGGGGCAGGTGGAGACCCAGTACTTC; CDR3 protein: CASSSLQGQVETQYF
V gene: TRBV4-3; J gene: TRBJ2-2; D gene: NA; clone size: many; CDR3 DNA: TGCGCCAGCAGCCCACAGCCCTTGGGCGGCACCACCGGGGAGCTGTTTTTT; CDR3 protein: CASSPQPLGGTTGELFF
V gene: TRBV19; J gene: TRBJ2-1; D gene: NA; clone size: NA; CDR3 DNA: TGTGCCAGTAGTCCCTGGGACTTCCTCTACAATGAGCAGTTCTTC; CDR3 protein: CASSPWDFLYNEQFF
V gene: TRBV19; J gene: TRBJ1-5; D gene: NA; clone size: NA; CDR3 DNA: TGTGCCAGTAGTATCCCCGGAAGTCAGCCCCAGCATTTT; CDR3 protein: CASSIPGSQPQHF
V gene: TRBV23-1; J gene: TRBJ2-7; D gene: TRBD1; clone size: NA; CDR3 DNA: TGCGCCAGCACCAGACGGGACAGTCCCTACGAGCAGTACTTC; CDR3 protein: CASTRRDSPYEQYF